This T cell receptor beta chain came from a study of blood T cells in healthy people across ages. Whole-study findings and limits: The recorded TCR beta diversity per million T cells decreased in a roughly linear manner with age. Long-lived donors had more naive CD4+ cells and higher diversity than aged donors.

Germline lookup yields CDR1 WSHSY and CDR2 SAAADI. The CDR3 has 12 residues. Trimming took off 2 bases at V and 5 bases at J, with 7 bases between the two ends. It was with a sample-barcoded 5' primer and a J-beta primer mix that a second PCR of roughly 7 to 12 cycles was run. Any given sample supplied a minimum of 3 million CDR3-containing paired-end reads. MiXCR, applied by TCRdb to the 5' RACE reads, yields one record per CDR3 protein. The data show about 1.4 million distinct CDR3 sequences, 59% seen once. Points on this clonotype: Its specificity is not known.

Sample: blood. V and J are TRBV10-2 and TRBJ2-7; possibly TRBD1 for D (5 bases). The clonotype comes from a young man in good health. The CDR3 region has the DNA TGCGCCAGCAGTGAGCCAGGGCACGAGCAGTACTTC. Translating it yields CASSEPGHEQYF.